The 13 T cell receptor beta chains listed next were all sequenced from one sample in a study of blood T cell repertoires in COVID-19. The method was immunoSEQ multiplex PCR; TCRdb's version includes in-frame clones alone and lacks a portion of them. The sample includes 100,000 to 150,000 clones, approximately 77% seen only once; the top ten take roughly 7.9%. Material: peripheral blood. All receptors derive from a human donor in a cohort sampled during active COVID-19.

CDR3 coding DNA: TGTGCTAGTGGTTTGTGGGCGGGAAGCGGTGATACGCAGTATTTT. Its translation: CASGLWAGSGDTQYF. The rearrangement joins TRBV12-5 to TRBJ2-3; the D gene is possibly TRBD2 (6 bases). This CDR3 comprises 15 residues. Trimming stripped 2 bases from V and 6 bases from J, with 15 bases between. Germline V gene sequence: CDR1 LGHNT, CDR2 FRNRAP.

The chain couples TRBV6-5 to TRBJ2-7; no clear D gene. The V end was cut by 5 bases, the J end by 1 base, with 6 bases between. Looked up from germline, CDR1 is MNHEY and CDR2 is SVGAGI. CDR3 size: 12 residues. This CDR3 is CASSPNSYEQYF. DNA of the CDR3: TGTGCCAGCAGTCCCAATTCCTACGAGCAGTACTTC.

In this sample, this clone turned up once. In nucleotides, the CDR3 is TGTGCCACCAGCTGGGGACTAGCGGCCTACGAGCAGTACTTC. Its protein is CATSWGLAAYEQYF. The rearrangement links TRBV15 to TRBJ2-7; 11 bases fit TRBD2. V gave up 5 bases and J gave up 2 bases; unmatched junction bases: 2. Germline V gene data show CDR1 as LNHNV and CDR2 as YYDKDF (reference sequence). This CDR3 is 14 amino acids long.

This clone appeared a single time. The genes are TRBV6-5 and TRBJ1-5; 10 bases align to TRBD1. The V gene's germline CDR1 is MNHEY and CDR2 SVGAGI. The CDR3 runs to 14 residues. V shed 6 bases and J 6 bases; nucleotides not matched to a gene: 5. The CDR3 DNA is TGTGCCAGCAGGGGGACAGGGGAGAGTCAGCCCCAGCATTTT. Protein product: CASRGTGESQPQHF.

The CDR3 coding sequence is TGTGCCAGCAGTTACTCAGGGGGAGGGCCTACCTACGAGCAGTACTTC. Protein: CASSYSGGGPTYEQYF. This chain connects TRBV6-2 or TRBV6-3 to TRBJ2-7, with D maybe TRBD2 (7 bases). The CDR3 is 16 residues long. Trimming pared 0 bases from V and 2 bases from J, leaving 14 bases between. From germline, CDR1 is MNHEY and CDR2 SVGEGT.

V is TRBV11-2 and J is TRBJ2-5; D is possibly TRBD1 (7 bases). Trimming pared 5 bases from V and 5 bases from J, leaving 15 bases between. The CDR3 length is 14 residues. Germline CDR1 is SGHAT and CDR2 is FQNNGV. The CDR3 DNA follows: TGTGCCAGCAGCCAGGAGGGGGCTGAGGAGACCCAGTACTTC. This encodes CASSQEGAEETQYF.

V is TRBV27 and J is TRBJ2-5, with 7 nucleotides matching TRBD1. The germline V gene has CDR1 MNHEY and CDR2 SMNVEV (reference sequence). The CDR3 has 14 residues. Unmatched junction bases numbered 8, after V lost 5 bases and J lost 5 bases. The CDR3 nucleotides are TGTGCCAGCAGTCCCGACAGGGTGAGGGAGACCCAGTACTTC. Residues: CASSPDRVRETQYF.

This chain uses TRBV18 with TRBJ2-7; weak D call: TRBD1 (7 bases). The ends were cut back, 3 bases at V and 6 bases at J, with 9 bases in the middle. Germline CDR1 reads KGHSH; CDR2 reads LQKENI. This CDR3 has 12 amino acids. The CDR3 nucleotides read TGTGCCAGCTCACCTCAGGGGGGCGAGCAGTACTTC. Translating it yields CASSPQGGEQYF.

The chain recombines TRBV2 with TRBJ2-7; perhaps TRBD2 as D (5 bases). The V and J ends lost 5 bases and 6 bases respectively, with 11 bases between them. The CDR3 runs 12 residues. Looked up from germline, CDR1 is SNHLY and CDR2 is FYNNEI. The CDR3 reads CASSTGFREQYF. As DNA, the CDR3 is TGTGCCAGCAGTACGGGATTCCGCGAGCAGTACTTC.

The J gene is TRBJ1-1, the V gene TRBV6-6, with D possibly matching TRBD1 (5 bases). The CDR3 is 14 amino acids. With 0 bases removed from V and 3 bases from J, the gap between germline ends came to 8 bases. CDR1 is MNHNY, CDR2 SVGAGI, per germline (reference sequence). DNA for the CDR3: TGTGCCAGCAGTTACTCGGGCAGGGACACTGAAGCTTTCTTT. The encoded protein is CASSYSGRDTEAFF.

The genes are TRBV5-1 and TRBJ1-6; 9 positions agree with TRBD1. J lost 9 bases, V lost 4 bases, and 2 bases had no gene match. Germline loops: CDR1 SGHRS, CDR2 YFSETQ. The CDR3 loop spans 13 amino acids. CDR3 in DNA: TGCGCCAGCAGCATGGACAGGGGTTCACCCCTCCACTTT. It translates to CASSMDRGSPLHF.

J is TRBJ2-7 and V is TRBV6-1; 7 positions match TRBD1. The CDR3 spans 15 residues. The germline CDR1 and CDR2 sequences are MNHNS and SASEGT. Germline trimming cut 0 bases from V and 4 bases from J; bases unmatched to any gene: 6. The CDR3 spells CASSEADRELYEQYF. The CDR3 coding sequence is TGTGCCAGCAGTGAAGCTGACAGGGAACTTTACGAGCAGTACTTC.

The rearrangement joins TRBV6-6 to TRBJ2-3; no clear D gene. The germline gives CDR1 MNHNY, CDR2 SVGAGI (reference sequence). The CDR3 extends over 14 amino acids. The V and J ends lost 1 base and 0 bases respectively, with 5 bases between them. The CDR3 coding sequence is TGTGCCAGCAGTTACTATCAGAGCACAGATACGCAGTATTTT. Its protein product is CASSYYQSTDTQYF.